This T cell receptor beta chain was retrieved from a study of blood T cell repertoires in COVID-19. Study background: COVID-19 samples collected from the United States, Italy and Spain covered acute and convalescent phases. T cells, B-cell-depleted T cells, or PBMCs supplied cDNA or gDNA.

This CDR3 region has 18 residues. Germline CDR1 SQVTM, CDR2 ANQGSEA. V lost 4 bases, J lost 4 bases, and 17 bases stayed unmatched. Profiled with immunoSEQ multiplex PCR; TCRdb holds only in-frame clones, not every one. Of about 54,000 clones listed, 85% to 90% are singletons. Sequencing was performed on peripheral blood. The receptor was derived from a man aged 60-69 years with active COVID-19. The V and J genes are TRBV29-1 and TRBJ2-3; 10 bases align to TRBD2. This CDR3 is CSVVRFASGRFGSDTQYF. CDR3 in DNA: TGCAGCGTTGTTCGTTTCGCTAGCGGGAGATTTGGTTCAGATACGCAGTATTTT.